The 31 T cell receptor beta chains given below trace back to one sample, sequenced in a study of shared clonotypes between healthy human individuals. Profiling relied on immunoSEQ multiplex PCR, and the TCRdb table lists in-frame clones only, not all of them. The sample carries fewer than 700,000 clones, around 78% recorded once. The source material was PBMCs. These receptors were obtained from a woman in her thirties or forties in good health. Some clones in this sample may be carry-over from other donors' samples.

The chain carries TRBV28 and TRBJ1-6; 7 nucleotides align to TRBD1. The V gene's germline CDR1 is MDHEN and CDR2 SYDVKM. After removal of 10 bases from V and 8 bases from J, the junction contained 17 bases not matched to a gene. The CDR3 is 16 residues long. The CDR3 protein is CATGQASPPLDSPLHF. For the CDR3, the DNA is TGTGCCACCGGACAGGCTTCACCCCCACTTGATTCACCCCTCCACTTT.

The CDR3 nucleotides are TGTGCCAGCAGTGAATACGGGGGTACGGCTGAAGCTTTCTTT. This gives the protein CASSEYGGTAEAFF. The chain combines TRBV25-1 with TRBJ1-1, with D perhaps TRBD1 (5 bases). Trimming took off 0 bases at V and 6 bases at J, with 11 bases between the two ends. Germline CDR1 and CDR2: MGHDK and SYGVNS. The length of the CDR3 is 14 residues.

Only one count was recorded for this clone. The CDR3 DNA reads as TGTGCCAGCACTATGAGGGACAGGGCGAACACCGGGGAGCTGTTTTTT. Its protein product is CASTMRDRANTGELFF. J is TRBJ2-2 and V is TRBV5-4, with 9 bases identical to TRBD1. With V trimmed by 6 bases and J by 0 bases, 6 bases remained unmatched. The CDR3 is 16 amino acids. Germline CDR1 SGHNT, CDR2 YYREEE (reference sequence).

This chain uses TRBV19 with TRBJ1-2; no clear D. Germline values: CDR1 LNHDA, CDR2 SQIVND (reference sequence). V lost 5 bases, J lost 4 bases, and 11 bases lay in between. CDR3 length equals 13 residues. In DNA form, the CDR3 reads TGTGCCAGTAGTGCGTTGGCGAGCTATGGCTACACCTTC. Amino acid sequence: CASSALASYGYTF.

The rearrangement uses TRBV6-5 and TRBJ2-1; D unclear. Per the germline V gene, CDR1 is MNHEY and CDR2 is SVGAGI. Trimming left V 2 bases short and J 0 bases short, with 8 bases between. This CDR3 has 15 residues. The CDR3, as DNA: TGTGCCAGCAGTTACGGCCCGAGCTCCTACAATGAGCAGTTCTTC. Amino acids: CASSYGPSSYNEQFF.

This rearrangement joins TRBV29-1 to TRBJ2-5; 7 nucleotides line up with TRBD1. CDR3 size: 15 residues. Germline lookup yields CDR1 SQVTM and CDR2 ANQGSEA. The junction had 9 bases not matched to a gene; V was cut back by 2 bases and J by 3 bases. CDR3 bases: TGCAGCGTTGAAAGCCCCGGGACAGAAAAAGAGACCCAGTACTTC. Translated: CSVESPGTEKETQYF.

This clone was detected once. With only one base between it and a far larger clone, this is likely a read error. This chain uses TRBV29-1 with TRBJ1-1, with D unclear. The CDR3 contains 13 residues. Germline loops: CDR1 SQVTM, CDR2 ANQGSEA. The CDR3 sequence is CGVDAAGNTEAFF. As DNA, the CDR3 is TGCGGCGTTGACGCAGCCGGGAACACTGAAGCTTTCTTT.

This clone occurred many times. The chain links TRBV28 to TRBJ1-4; 7 bases fit TRBD1. Germline CDR1 MDHEN, CDR2 SYDVKM. This CDR3 has 15 amino acids. The V and J ends lost 7 bases and 7 bases, in that order; junction bases with no gene match: 12. CDR3 DNA: TGTGCCAGCAAACTCCCCGGGACAGTAGCTGAAAAACTGTTTTTT. Translating it yields CASKLPGTVAEKLFF.

The chain combines TRBV2 with TRBJ2-7; TRBD2 matches 7 bases. V lost 6 bases, J lost 0 bases, and 8 bases stayed unmatched. Germline lookup yields CDR1 SNHLY and CDR2 FYNNEI. The CDR3 sequence is 15 residues long. The CDR3 DNA sequence: TGTGCCAGCAGCCCTGCGGGGGTGGCCTCCTACGAGCAGTACTTC. This gives the protein CASSPAGVASYEQYF.

This clone has ten or more counts. This CDR3 is also generated by other DNA sequences in the sample. The gene calls are TRBV29-1 and TRBJ2-1, with TRBD2 matching 11 bases. CDR1 is SQVTM, CDR2 ANQGSEA, per germline. V was pared by 1 base and J by 3 bases, with 8 bases of the junction left unmatched. The CDR3 is 17 amino acids. The CDR3 DNA follows: TGCAGCGTTGAAGGGTTCGCAGGGACTAGCGGCTACAATGAGCAGTTCTTC. It is translated as CSVEGFAGTSGYNEQFF.

This rearrangement joins TRBV9 to TRBJ2-7; the match to TRBD1 covers 9 bases. This CDR3 has 15 amino acids. Germline V gives CDR1 SGDLS, CDR2 YYNGEE. The junction had 8 bases not matched to a gene; V was cut back by 4 bases and J by 3 bases. CDR3 sequence (DNA): TGTGCCAGCAGCTACGGGACAGGGAGGAACTACGAGCAGTACTTC. This sequence encodes CASSYGTGRNYEQYF.

The V and J genes are TRBV27 and TRBJ1-3; weak D call: TRBD1 (5 bases). Germline V gene sequence: CDR1 MNHEY, CDR2 SMNVEV (reference sequence). This CDR3 is 16 amino acids long. Between the trimmed V and J ends, which lost 5 bases and 2 bases, there was a span of 16 bases. The CDR3 spells CASSPAAAGAGNTIYF. The CDR3 DNA reads as TGTGCCAGCAGTCCCGCCGCCGCGGGGGCTGGAAACACCATATATTTT.

The J gene is TRBJ2-7, the V gene TRBV4-2; D ambiguous. The DNA end is more similar to TRBJ2-1, so the J call may be wrong. Germline CDR1 LGHNA, CDR2 YNFKEQ. The CDR3 loop spans 15 amino acids. CDR3 sequence: CASSQEASSYNEQFF. DNA of the CDR3: TGTGCCAGCAGCCAAGAGGCGAGCTCCTACAATGAGCAGTTCTTC.

The chain is built from TRBV14 and TRBJ2-7; 9 bases align to TRBD2. J gave up 5 bases and V 4 bases, and 6 bases lay outside the gene matches. This CDR3 region has 14 residues. In germline, CDR1 is SGHDN, CDR2 FVKESK. The CDR3 here is CASSLASGIHEQYF. CDR3 DNA: TGTGCCAGCAGCCTCGCTAGCGGGATTCACGAGCAGTACTTC. The complete variable domain, with remaining parts taken from reference TRBV14 and TRBJ2-7, reads EAGVTQFPSHSVIEKGQTVTLRCDPISGHDNLYWYRRVMGKEIKFLLHFVKESKQDESGMPNNRFLAERTGGTYSTLKVQPAELEDSGVYFCASSLASGIHEQYFGPGTRLTVT.

The gene calls are TRBV5-5 and TRBJ2-1; TRBD2 aligns across 14 bases. From germline, CDR1 is SGHKS and CDR2 YYEKEE (reference sequence). V trimming: 0 bases; J trimming: 0 bases; junction bases outside the gene matches: 2. The CDR3 runs 18 residues. CDR3 in amino acids: CASSLGGLAGASYNEQFF. In DNA form, the CDR3 reads TGTGCCAGCAGCTTGGGGGGACTAGCGGGAGCCTCCTACAATGAGCAGTTCTTC.

The rearrangement joins TRBV19 to TRBJ2-7; D not certain. The CDR3 length is 14 residues. Per the germline V gene, CDR1 is LNHDA and CDR2 is SQIVND (reference sequence). V lost 3 bases to trimming and J lost 0 bases, with 9 bases between them. DNA for the CDR3: TGTGCCAGTAGTATTTCCAGAAGCTCCTACGAGCAGTACTTC. It translates to CASSISRSSYEQYF. Using reference TRBV19 and TRBJ2-7 for the parts outside the CDR3, the full variable domain is DGGITQSPKYLFRKEGQNVTLSCEQNLNHDAMYWYRQDPGQGLRLIYYSQIVNDFQKGDIAEGYSVSREKKESFPLTVTSAQKNPTAFYLCASSISRSSYEQYFGPGTRLTVT.

This chain uses TRBV7-2 with TRBJ2-7, with D possibly TRBD2 on 6 matching bases. The length of the CDR3 is 14 residues. Germline CDR1 is SGHTA and CDR2 is FQGNSA. V lost 4 bases and J 4 bases, leaving 14 bases between the germline ends. In nucleotides, the CDR3 is TGTGCCAGCAGCTCTAGGGTGGGGGGTTACGAGCAGTACTTC. Amino acids: CASSSRVGGYEQYF.

The chain is built from TRBV10-3 and TRBJ2-5; 12 bases are a match to TRBD2. This CDR3 has 16 residues. The V segment lost 4 bases and the J segment 3 bases; nucleotides outside the gene matches: 6. CDR1 is ENHRY, CDR2 SYGVKD, per germline. CDR3 region: CAISVRLAGVKETQYF. The CDR3, as DNA: TGTGCCATCAGTGTCCGACTAGCGGGAGTAAAAGAGACCCAGTACTTC.

This clone was detected only a few times. Within the sample, other DNA sequences also encode this same CDR3. The chain couples TRBV10-3 to TRBJ2-5, with D maybe TRBD1 (6 bases). The J call may be mistaken, given a closer DNA end match to TRBJ2-7. CDR3 size: 16 residues. Germline V gene sequence: CDR1 ENHRY, CDR2 SYGVKD. The CDR3 loop is CAISAGQGTVTYEQYF. The CDR3 region has the DNA TGTGCCATCAGTGCGGGTCAGGGGACCGTAACCTACGAGCAGTACTTC.

The V call is TRBV7-9, the J call TRBJ2-2; D is perhaps TRBD1 or TRBD2 (5 bases each). The CDR3 runs to 17 residues. V shed 1 base and J shed 6 bases, with 18 bases lying between them. Germline V gene sequence: CDR1 SEHNR, CDR2 FQNEAQ (reference sequence). CDR3 protein: CASSLGSGTFGAGELFF. The DNA of the CDR3 is TGTGCCAGCAGCTTAGGCTCCGGGACCTTTGGTGCCGGGGAGCTGTTTTTT.

The V gene is TRBV6-6, the J gene TRBJ2-1, with D maybe TRBD2 (6 bases). This CDR3 is 12 amino acids long. Germline V gene data show CDR1 as MNHNY and CDR2 as SVGAGI (reference sequence). Trimming pared 8 bases from V and 9 bases from J, leaving 14 bases between. The CDR3 region has the DNA TGTGCCAGCTCTACTAGCCCGCGTGAGCAGTTCTTC. This gives the protein CASSTSPREQFF.

This chain's CDR3 is CASPGGRAGDTQNTEAFF. CDR3 DNA: TGTGCCAGTCCCGGAGGGCGGGCGGGGGATACCCAGAACACTGAAGCTTTCTTT. The V call is TRBV7-3, the J call TRBJ1-1; the D gene is possibly TRBD1 (5 bases). In germline, CDR1 is SGHTA, CDR2 FQGTGA. The length of the CDR3 is 18 residues. V lost 9 bases to trimming and J lost 1 base, with 27 bases between them.

The sample holds one count of this clone. A read error is likely here: a far larger clone is one base away. The V call is TRBV7-9, the J call TRBJ1-1, with TRBD1 matching over 11 bases. The trim removed 4 bases at V and 4 bases at J, leaving 2 bases unmatched. Germline CDR1 SEHNR, CDR2 FQNEAQ (reference sequence). CDR3 size: 14 residues. The CDR3 is CASSSGTGGTEAFF. DNA for the CDR3: TGTGCCAGCAGCTCCGGGACAGGGGGCACTGAAGCTTTCTTT.

This CDR3 is CASTPLAGDPGELFF. Here the CDR3 DNA reads TGTGCCAGCACCCCCCTAGCGGGAGATCCCGGGGAGCTGTTTTTT. This chain joins TRBV7-7 and TRBJ2-2; 10 nucleotides agree with TRBD2. Trimming took 7 bases from V and 6 from J; bases not matched to a gene: 8. The germline CDR1 and CDR2 sequences are SSHAT and FNYEAQ (reference sequence). The CDR3 is made up of 15 amino acids.

This clone came up a few times. The CDR3 nucleotides read TGTGCCAGCTCCCCGAACAGGGAAGGCGAGCAGTACTTC. It yields the protein CASSPNREGEQYF. The chain employs TRBV18 and TRBJ2-7, with D perhaps matching TRBD1 (6 bases). V shed 6 bases and J shed 6 bases, with 15 bases lying between them. Germline CDR1 is KGHSH and CDR2 is LQKENI. The CDR3 extends over 13 amino acids. The full variable domain, completed using reference TRBV18 and TRBJ2-7, is NAGVMQNPRHLVRRRGQEARLRCSPMKGHSHVYWYRQLPEEGLKFMVYLQKENIIDESGMPKERFSAEFPKEGPSILRIQQVVRGDSAAYFCASSPNREGEQYFGPGTRLTVT.

The chain links TRBV6-5 to TRBJ1-2; TRBD1 might be the D (5 bases). CDR1 MNHEY and CDR2 SVGAGI come from the germline V gene. Trimming shortened V by 5 bases and J by 3 bases, and 7 bases separated the two germline ends. This CDR3 has 12 amino acids. This chain's CDR3 is CASSATDYGYTF. The CDR3 nucleotides are TGTGCCAGCAGTGCGACAGACTATGGCTACACCTTC.

The DNA of the CDR3 is TGTGCCAGCAGCTTAGGACAAACGGGGAACACCATATATTTT. This gives the protein CASSLGQTGNTIYF. The V call is TRBV7-2, the J call TRBJ1-3; no clear D gene. This CDR3 spans 14 amino acids. The ends were cut back, 1 base at V and 7 bases at J, with 11 bases in the middle. CDR1 and CDR2 from the germline V gene are SGHTA and FQGNSA. The full variable domain, in which reference TRBV7-2 and TRBJ1-3 provide the parts outside the CDR3, is GAGVSQSPSNKVTEKGKDVELRCDPISGHTALYWYRQSLGQGLEFLIYFQGNSAPDKSGLPSDRFSAERTGGSVSTLTIQRTQQEDSAVYLCASSLGQTGNTIYFGEGSWLTVV.

The chain links TRBV7-3 to TRBJ2-1, with a possible D match to TRBD2 (6 bases). V was pared by 5 bases and J by 5 bases, with 13 bases between. The CDR3 is 14 amino acids. CDR1 and CDR2 (germline): SGHTA, FQGTGA. The CDR3 loop reads CASSPLAVNNEQFF. CDR3 DNA: TGTGCCAGCAGCCCCTTAGCGGTTAACAATGAGCAGTTCTTC.

V and J are TRBV7-2 and TRBJ1-4; no clear D. Trimming left V 2 bases short and J 2 bases short, with 12 bases between. CDR3 length: 16 amino acids. The germline V gene encodes CDR1 SGHTA and CDR2 FQGNSA. The CDR3 reads CASSLKFGDTNEKLFF. CDR3 DNA sequence: TGTGCCAGCAGCTTAAAGTTTGGAGATACTAATGAAAAACTGTTTTTT.

V is TRBV19 and J is TRBJ1-2; D unclear. V was pared by 3 bases and J by 3 bases, with 17 bases between. This CDR3 region has 16 residues. The germline gives CDR1 LNHDA, CDR2 SQIVND (reference sequence). CDR3 in amino acids: CASSIFVARPDYGYTF. The CDR3 DNA reads TGTGCCAGTAGTATTTTCGTGGCGCGGCCGGACTATGGCTACACCTTC. The full variable domain, completed using reference TRBV19 and TRBJ1-2, is DGGITQSPKYLFRKEGQNVTLSCEQNLNHDAMYWYRQDPGQGLRLIYYSQIVNDFQKGDIAEGYSVSREKKESFPLTVTSAQKNPTAFYLCASSIFVARPDYGYTFGSGTRLTVV.

This chain links TRBV19 with TRBJ2-7; TRBD1 agrees at 11 bases. The V segment lost 7 bases and the J segment 4 bases; nucleotides outside the gene matches: 6. Germline V gives CDR1 LNHDA, CDR2 SQIVND (reference sequence). The CDR3 is 14 amino acids. The CDR3 here is CASKSGQGVYEQYF. The CDR3 DNA reads as TGTGCCAGTAAATCGGGACAGGGGGTGTACGAGCAGTACTTC.